This record looks at one T cell receptor beta chain sequence and its context. As yet, its antigen is unknown. Every immunoSEQ plate was one replicate of a subset's evenly spread DNA. The protocol was immunoSEQ multiplex PCR, while the TCRdb copy is restricted to in-frame clones and leaves out a portion. This sample yields around 2,000,000 clones, of which about 95% are seen a single time; approximately 0.13% belongs to the top ten. This specimen comes from a study of shared clonotypes between healthy human individuals. General study results and limits: Donor clonotype sharing was expected to depend on sequencing depth.

The germline gives CDR1 SGHRS, CDR2 YFSETQ. There are 15 residues in the CDR3. The V segment lost 3 bases and the J segment 10 bases; nucleotides outside the gene matches: 9. This receptor was identified in a man between 18 and 35 years old in good health. The chain combines TRBV5-1 with TRBJ2-1, with 11 bases lining up with TRBD2. Sequences were obtained from naive CD4+ T cells sorted from blood. Sample subset: CD45RA+ positively selected. The CDR3 loop is CASSWEGTSGLEQFF. The CDR3 coding sequence is TGCGCCAGCAGCTGGGAGGGGACTAGCGGCCTGGAGCAGTTCTTC.